These 23 T cell receptor beta chains were sequenced from one sample in a study of blood T cell repertoires in COVID-19 (TCRdb year 2020). The library was prepared using the immunoSEQ multiplex PCR assay. TCRdb took over this immuneACCESS table, retaining in-frame rearrangements with V and J assigned. Such tables are incomplete; in checked studies, under half of the missing clones stem from an unresolved V gene, and the remainder is unexplained. The sample profile shows approximately 280,000 clones; 90% of them were found once. About 1.8% of the sample is held by the ten biggest clonotypes. Input material: PBMCs or T cells enriched from blood (not recorded which). The source is a woman in her late teens or twenties with acute COVID-19.

This clone was observed a handful of times. This chain uses TRBV5-1 with TRBJ2-7, with TRBD1 matching over 9 bases. CDR3 length: 15 residues. V lost 3 bases to trimming and J lost 6 bases; unmatched junction nucleotides: 10. In germline, CDR1 is SGHRS, CDR2 YFSETQ. The CDR3 loop reads CASSYGPGQGSEQYF. The DNA of the CDR3 is TGCGCCAGCAGCTACGGCCCCGGACAGGGGAGCGAGCAGTACTTC.

This chain uses TRBV29-1 with TRBJ2-1; D possibly corresponds to TRBD2 (6 bases). Germline loops: CDR1 SQVTM, CDR2 ANQGSEA. The CDR3 is 13 residues long. Trimming removed 7 bases at V and 4 bases at J, with 14 bases between. In DNA form, the CDR3 reads TGCAGCGCTTCACTGGGACTGTACAATGAGCAGTTCTTC. This translates into CSASLGLYNEQFF.

The CDR3 reads CASSIGTGGREDTQYF. The CDR3 DNA reads TGTGCCAGTAGTATCGGGACAGGGGGTAGGGAAGATACGCAGTATTTT. V gene TRBV19 combines with J gene TRBJ2-3; 11 bases map to TRBD1. Germline CDR1 and CDR2: LNHDA and SQIVND (reference sequence). Unmatched junction bases numbered 7, after V lost 3 bases and J lost 5 bases. This CDR3 spans 16 amino acids.

Concerning this clone: Within the sample, other DNA sequences also encode this same CDR3. The chain joins TRBV28 to TRBJ1-2; 9 positions match TRBD1. The length of the CDR3 is 13 residues. Germline values: CDR1 MDHEN, CDR2 SYDVKM. V lost 5 bases, J lost 5 bases, and 3 bases stayed unmatched. CDR3 region: CASSLQGAYGYTF. CDR3 bases: TGTGCCAGCAGTCTACAGGGGGCGTATGGCTACACCTTC.

V is TRBV18 and J is TRBJ2-3, with unresolved D. Germline V gene data show CDR1 as KGHSH and CDR2 as LQKENI. V lost 3 bases and J 1 base, leaving 14 bases between the germline ends. CDR3 length equals 16 residues. The CDR3 DNA follows: TGTGCCAGCTCACCCCCCAGGCTCGCACGCACAGATACGCAGTATTTT. It translates to CASSPPRLARTDTQYF.

V usage is TRBV27 and J usage is TRBJ1-1; D is ambiguous. V was trimmed by 5 bases and J by 3 bases, leaving 22 bases between them. In germline, CDR1 is MNHEY, CDR2 SMNVEV (reference sequence). This CDR3 spans 17 amino acids. The CDR3 bases are TGTGCCAGCAGTCCCTACCAACCCAGGCCAGCCGACACTGAAGCTTTCTTT. It yields the protein CASSPYQPRPADTEAFF.

This clone has just one count. The chain links TRBV6-5 to TRBJ1-2; 8 positions agree with TRBD1. V trimming: 0 bases; J trimming: 8 bases; junction bases outside the gene matches: 11. The CDR3 covers 16 residues. CDR1 is MNHEY, CDR2 SVGAGI, per germline. CDR3 region: CASSYSSAGGFDGYTF. CDR3 bases: TGTGCCAGCAGTTACTCATCCGCAGGGGGCTTTGACGGCTACACCTTC.

The chain couples TRBV7-9 to TRBJ1-2; D might be TRBD1 (6 bases). This CDR3 spans 13 amino acids. V gave up 4 bases and J gave up 8 bases, with 14 bases separating them. The V gene's germline CDR1 is SEHNR and CDR2 FQNEAQ (reference sequence). CDR3 DNA: TGTGCCAGCAGCTCGGGGGGCGGGAAGGGCTACACCTTC. Amino acids: CASSSGGGKGYTF.

The chain uses TRBV5-1 and TRBJ2-5, with 8 bases that match TRBD2. The germline V gene encodes CDR1 SGHRS and CDR2 YFSETQ. V trimming: 4 bases; J trimming: 5 bases; junction bases outside the gene matches: 13. The CDR3 is 16 residues long. CDR3 nucleotide sequence: TGCGCCAGCAGCCCGGGCGGGACTAGTAGGGGGGAGACCCAGTACTTC. Its translation is CASSPGGTSRGETQYF. The whole variable domain, filled in from reference TRBV5-1 and TRBJ2-5, reads KAGVTQTPRYLIKTRGQQVTLSCSPISGHRSVSWYQQTPGQGLQFLFEYFSETQRNKGNFPGRFSGRQFSNSRSEMNVSTLELGDSALYLCASSPGGTSRGETQYFGPGTRLLVL.

This sequence joins TRBV30 and TRBJ1-1; the D gene is possibly TRBD1 (5 bases). CDR3 length: 13 residues. Between the trimmed V and J ends, which lost 2 bases and 1 base, there was a span of 8 bases. The germline CDR1 and CDR2 sequences are GTSNPN and SVGIG (reference sequence). The CDR3 DNA is TGTGCCTGGAGTTGGGGGGGGAACACTGAAGCTTTCTTT. Its translation: CAWSWGGNTEAFF.

V usage is TRBV19 and J usage is TRBJ1-2; 7 positions match TRBD1. The CDR3 has 12 amino acids. V was pared by 5 bases and J by 7 bases, with 4 bases of the junction left unmatched. Germline lookup yields CDR1 LNHDA and CDR2 SQIVND (reference sequence). In DNA form, the CDR3 reads TGTGCCAGTAGTTCGACAGGGACTGGCTACACCTTC. It codes for CASSSTGTGYTF.

The CDR3: CASSQDRRRATEAFF. CDR3 nucleotide sequence: TGCGCCAGCAGCCAAGATCGGCGGAGAGCCACGGAAGCTTTCTTT. The V and J genes are TRBV4-3 and TRBJ1-1; D is ambiguous. The CDR3 totals 15 residues. Germline V gene sequence: CDR1 LGHNA, CDR2 YSLEER. The V and J ends lost 0 bases and 8 bases respectively, with 16 bases between them.

About this clone itself: At one end, the junction sequence differs from germline, possibly due to a read error. The chain uses TRBV11-3 and TRBJ2-3; the match to TRBD1 covers 9 bases. This CDR3 has 14 amino acids. The germline gives CDR1 SGHNT, CDR2 YENEEA. The CDR3 bases are TGTGCCAGCATACTCCCGCCCCGGGACAGGGACCAGAATTTT. Amino acid sequence: CASILPPRDRDQNF.

V is TRBV19 and J is TRBJ2-7, with D possibly TRBD2 on 5 matching bases. Between the trimmed V and J ends, which lost 0 bases and 3 bases, there was a span of 12 bases. From germline, CDR1 is LNHDA and CDR2 SQIVND (reference sequence). The CDR3 loop spans 15 amino acids. Here the CDR3 reads CASSIESAGHYEQYF. For the CDR3, the DNA is TGTGCCAGTAGTATAGAGAGTGCGGGCCACTACGAGCAGTACTTC.

The chain couples TRBV2 to TRBJ1-5; 8 nucleotides agree with TRBD1. This CDR3 spans 13 amino acids. After removal of 6 bases from V and 6 bases from J, the junction contained 4 bases not matched to a gene. The germline V gene encodes CDR1 SNHLY and CDR2 FYNNEI. The CDR3 sequence: CASRGQGLQPQHF. DNA for the CDR3: TGTGCCAGCAGAGGACAGGGCCTTCAGCCCCAGCATTTT.

A word on this clone: Other DNA variants within this sample encode the same CDR3. This rearrangement joins TRBV4-3 to TRBJ2-1; 10 positions match TRBD2. CDR1 and CDR2 from the germline V gene are LGHNA and YSLEER. V was pared by 3 bases and J by 4 bases, with 3 bases of the junction left unmatched. There are 15 residues in the CDR3. The CDR3 DNA is TGCGCCAGCAGCCACGGTAGCGGGAGGTACAATGAGCAGTTCTTC. Encoded protein: CASSHGSGRYNEQFF.

V and J are TRBV6-2 or TRBV6-3 and TRBJ1-1, with 7 bases that match TRBD1. Trimming removed 5 bases from V and 10 bases from J; junction bases left unmatched: 10. This CDR3 contains 13 residues. Germline CDR1 and CDR2: MNHEY and SVGEGT. The CDR3 loop reads CASSHLGGAGAFF. CDR3 coding DNA: TGTGCCAGCAGTCACTTAGGGGGCGCGGGAGCTTTCTTT.

This clone appeared a few times. The rearrangement joins TRBV4-2 to TRBJ1-1; D might be TRBD1 (6 bases). The CDR3 has 16 residues. Trimming shortened V by 4 bases and J by 4 bases, and 19 bases separated the two germline ends. Germline values: CDR1 LGHNA, CDR2 YNFKEQ. The CDR3 protein is CASSPGPTGPATEAFF. CDR3 bases: TGTGCCAGCAGCCCCGGACCTACAGGGCCGGCCACTGAAGCTTTCTTT.

In its sample, this clone was seen once. This chain joins TRBV24-1 and TRBJ2-1, with 9 bases matching TRBD1. CDR1 is KGHDR, CDR2 SFDVKD, per germline. The CDR3 is made up of 15 amino acids. J was trimmed by 5 bases and V by 2 bases; bases with no gene match: 3. CDR3 nucleotide sequence: TGTGCCACCAGTGATTGGGGACAGGGCGACAATGAGCAGTTCTTC. Encoded protein: CATSDWGQGDNEQFF.

This clone has a single count. The genes are TRBV27 and TRBJ2-7, with 9 bases lining up with TRBD2. Germline assignment: CDR1 MNHEY and CDR2 SMNVEV (reference sequence). The CDR3 is 16 residues long. Trimming removed 5 bases from V and 1 base from J; junction bases left unmatched: 9. Here the CDR3 reads CASSPTPSGTSYEQYF. The CDR3, as DNA: TGTGCCAGCAGTCCAACCCCTAGCGGGACGTCCTACGAGCAGTACTTC.

This chain links TRBV6-5 with TRBJ1-1, with TRBD1 matching over 8 bases. The ends lost 6 bases at V and 5 bases at J; junction bases unmatched: 8. The length of the CDR3 is 14 residues. Germline V lookup: CDR1 MNHEY, CDR2 SVGAGI. The CDR3 bases are TGTGCCAGCAGCCCGGGGACAGGAATAACTGAAGCTTTCTTT. Its protein is CASSPGTGITEAFF.

This sequence joins TRBV7-9 and TRBJ1-4; D might be TRBD1 (6 bases). Trimming stripped 2 bases from V and 8 bases from J, with 15 bases between. CDR3 length: 15 amino acids. The V gene's germline CDR1 is SEHNR and CDR2 FQNEAQ (reference sequence). The CDR3 region is CASSLRGSGVEKLFF. The CDR3 DNA follows: TGTGCCAGCAGCTTACGCGGGTCAGGGGTGGAAAAACTGTTTTTT.

This chain uses TRBV29-1 with TRBJ2-3, with TRBD1 identical over 7 bases. V shed 5 bases, J shed 2 bases, and the junction held 7 bases outside the gene matches. Germline-derived CDR1 and CDR2 are SQVTM and ANQGSEA. The CDR3 length is 14 residues. The CDR3 spells CSVMTGWVTDTQYF. DNA for the CDR3: TGCAGCGTTATGACAGGGTGGGTCACAGATACGCAGTATTTT.